Listed here are 18 T cell receptor beta chains from one sample, sequenced in a study of identical twins. MiXCR, run by TCRdb on the 5' RACE reads, gives a single entry per CDR3 protein. The sample carries roughly 720,000 distinct CDR3 sequences, 15% to 20% recorded once. These data also featured in a second study, about T cells expressing NK-cell markers.

The specimen was PBMCs. The receptors stem from a woman aged 18-30 years in good health.

This clonotype was picked up a small number of times. The V and J genes are TRBV29-1 and TRBJ2-3; D ambiguous. V was cut by 5 bases and J by 4 bases, with 16 bases left in between. CDR1 is SQVTM, CDR2 ANQGSEA, per germline. The CDR3 contains 14 residues. CDR3 protein: CSVCPLGSSDTQYF. DNA for the CDR3: TGCAGCGTTTGCCCTCTGGGTAGCTCAGATACGCAGTATTTT.

This clonotype has more than one count but fewer than ten. The gene calls are TRBV5-1 and TRBJ2-5; TRBD2 is a possible D gene (6 bases). Trimming stripped 0 bases from V and 6 bases from J, with 18 bases between. From germline, CDR1 is SGHRS and CDR2 YFSETQ. The CDR3 is 16 amino acids. The CDR3 loop is CASSLAGVLSGQTQYF. CDR3 DNA: TGCGCCAGCAGCTTGGCCGGCGTACTTAGCGGACAGACCCAGTACTTC.

In its sample, this clonotype was seen a few times. DNA of the CDR3: TGTGCCAGCAGCTTAGCGCGGGGTAGGGGCAAATCCTACGAGCAGTACTTC. Residues: CASSLARGRGKSYEQYF. The chain carries TRBV7-2 and TRBJ2-7, with D possibly matching TRBD2 (6 bases). Germline lookup yields CDR1 SGHTA and CDR2 FQGNSA. Trimming took off 0 bases at V and 1 base at J, with 16 bases between the two ends. There are 17 residues in the CDR3.

The chain combines TRBV6-5 with TRBJ2-3, with unresolved D. CDR3 length equals 13 residues. V gave up 2 bases and J gave up 9 bases, with 12 bases separating them. Germline V gives CDR1 MNHEY, CDR2 SVGAGI. Here the CDR3 DNA reads TGTGCCAGCAGTTACAGGGATCCGTCAACGCAGTATTTT. Amino acid sequence: CASSYRDPSTQYF.

This clonotype was counted a few times. V gene TRBV20-1 combines with J gene TRBJ1-3; D not resolved. CDR3 length: 15 amino acids. Trimming took off 6 bases at V and 0 bases at J, with 15 bases between the two ends. CDR1 DFQATT and CDR2 SNEGSKA come from the germline V gene (reference sequence). The DNA of the CDR3 is TGCAGTGCCCGAGCGGGCAGCTTCTCTGGAAACACCATATATTTT. Its translation: CSARAGSFSGNTIYF.

V gene TRBV7-3 combines with J gene TRBJ1-2, with a tentative D call TRBD1 (5 bases). The CDR3 contains 15 residues. With 1 base removed from V and 0 bases from J, the gap between germline ends came to 9 bases. Germline CDR1 reads SGHTA; CDR2 reads FQGTGA. CDR3 residues: CASSLMTVANYGYTF. The CDR3 region has the DNA TGTGCCAGCAGCTTAATGACAGTAGCTAACTATGGCTACACCTTC.

This chain uses TRBV7-2 with TRBJ2-1; D is uncertain. There are 16 residues in the CDR3. Trimming took off 0 bases at V and 10 bases at J, with 19 bases between the two ends. The germline CDR1 and CDR2 sequences are SGHTA and FQGNSA. CDR3 coding DNA: TGTGCCAGCAGCTTAGCAGTTTTAGAAGCGTCGCGCGAGCAGTTCTTC. Protein product: CASSLAVLEASREQFF.

V usage is TRBV12-3 or TRBV12-4 and J usage is TRBJ1-2; D ambiguous. Trimming left V 5 bases short and J 8 bases short, with 15 bases between. This CDR3 contains 13 residues. CDR3 loop: CASSPRRLRGYTF. CDR3 DNA sequence: TGTGCCAGCAGTCCACGAAGATTAAGAGGCTACACCTTC.

This clonotype has ten or more counts. The chain uses TRBV6-1 and TRBJ2-2; no definite D call. Germline V lookup: CDR1 MNHNS, CDR2 SASEGT. The CDR3 length is 15 residues. The V end was cut by 5 bases, the J end by 2 bases, with 12 bases between. The CDR3 loop is CASSRATDNTGELFF. In nucleotides, the CDR3 is TGTGCCAGCAGTCGGGCGACCGACAACACCGGGGAGCTGTTTTTT.

V is TRBV12-3 or TRBV12-4 and J is TRBJ2-4; 7 bases agree with TRBD1. The CDR3 sequence is 17 residues long. Germline trimming cut 4 bases from V and 1 base from J; bases unmatched to any gene: 10. CDR3 sequence reads: CASSSRQGPSAKNIQYF. In DNA form, the CDR3 reads TGTGCCAGCAGTTCCCGACAGGGACCCTCGGCCAAAAACATTCAGTACTTC.

This clonotype was seen at least ten times. CDR3 nucleotides: TGTGCCAGCAGTACACTTGAGAATCAGCCCCAGCATTTT. Protein product: CASSTLENQPQHF. The chain has TRBV12-3 or TRBV12-4 and TRBJ1-5; D unresolved. This CDR3 spans 13 amino acids. With 5 bases removed from V and 4 bases from J, the gap between germline ends came to 9 bases.

This clonotype was picked up many times. V is TRBV7-9 and J is TRBJ2-7; 9 bases map to TRBD2. The germline V gene encodes CDR1 SEHNR and CDR2 FQNEAQ (reference sequence). Trimming removed 3 bases from V and 4 bases from J; junction bases left unmatched: 1. The CDR3 length is 13 residues. The CDR3 region is CASSFTSGYEQYF. The CDR3 coding sequence is TGTGCCAGCAGCTTTACTAGCGGGTACGAGCAGTACTTC.

The V and J genes are TRBV20-1 and TRBJ2-3, with TRBD1 matching over 8 bases. The ends lost 5 bases at V and 4 bases at J; junction bases unmatched: 8. Germline values: CDR1 DFQATT, CDR2 SNEGSKA (reference sequence). CDR3 length: 14 residues. The DNA of the CDR3 is TGCAGTGCTTTTACAGGGGGAGTATCAGATACGCAGTATTTT. Protein: CSAFTGGVSDTQYF.

This clonotype came up a few times. The chain joins TRBV24-1 to TRBJ1-2; no firm D call. The CDR3 spans 15 residues. V dropped 4 bases and J dropped 4 bases, with 15 bases sitting between them. Germline values: CDR1 KGHDR, CDR2 SFDVKD. CDR3 nucleotide sequence: TGTGCCACCAGTGACGGCGACGGACGGATCTATGGCTACACCTTC. Translating it yields CATSDGDGRIYGYTF.

The V gene is TRBV5-6, the J gene TRBJ1-2; D ambiguous. Deletions cut 4 bases from V and 8 bases from J, with 15 bases between. Germline V gene sequence: CDR1 SGHDT, CDR2 YYEEEE. The CDR3 is 13 amino acids. The CDR3 DNA follows: TGTGCCAGCAGCGAGGCGGTCAGAAAGGGCTACACCTTC. Translating gives CASSEAVRKGYTF.

This clonotype was seen more than once but under ten times. The CDR3 DNA reads as TGTGCCAGCACCAACCGGGCAGGGCGAAACGAGCAGTACTTC. Amino acid sequence: CASTNRAGRNEQYF. The chain employs TRBV6-1 and TRBJ2-7; the D gene is possibly TRBD1 (5 bases). Trimming removed 7 bases from V and 5 bases from J, with 18 bases in between. From germline, CDR1 is MNHNS and CDR2 SASEGT. CDR3 length equals 14 residues.

The rearrangement links TRBV5-6 to TRBJ1-1; possibly TRBD1 for D (6 bases). The V gene lost 4 bases and the J gene lost 5 bases, with 12 bases spanning the gap. Germline V gene data show CDR1 as SGHDT and CDR2 as YYEEEE. CDR3 length: 13 amino acids. The DNA of the CDR3 is TGTGCCAGCAGCGCTACAGGGAGGACTGAAGCTTTCTTT. Its translation: CASSATGRTEAFF.

This clonotype has a handful of counts. The chain is built from TRBV20-1 and TRBJ1-2; D uncertain. The CDR3 sequence is 14 residues long. V was trimmed by 0 bases and J by 4 bases, leaving 12 bases between them. Germline V gene sequence: CDR1 DFQATT, CDR2 SNEGSKA (reference sequence). The CDR3 sequence is CSARDGQPSYGYTF. DNA for the CDR3: TGCAGTGCTAGAGATGGCCAGCCAAGCTATGGCTACACCTTC.